This T cell receptor (beta chain) appears in the sequencing data of a study of T-cell memory formation after mild COVID-19 (dated by TCRdb to the early 2020s). Study-level background: TCR sequence clusters from the two donors were largely donor specific. In a couple of donors, T-cell clones that expanded and contracted after mild COVID-19 were followed by sequencing TCRalpha and TCRbeta repertoires longitudinally. The cohort was made up of two young adult volunteers, one female and one male, who were previously healthy. Study-level results and caveats: Some responding clones were detected in pre-infection memory, suggesting pre-existing cross-reactive memory T cells joined the SARS-CoV-2 response. Only two mild cases were covered in the study, and larger cohorts including severe cases with pre-infection samples were considered necessary. Contracting CD4+ clones were located mainly in the CM and EM memory subsets, whereas CD8+ clones were found to be enriched in EMRA. SARS-CoV-2 specificity of the second-wave clones peaking on day 37 was not confirmed. From day 15 to 85, contracting clones showed balanced CD4/CD8 phenotypes, whereas a second wave of clones that expanded from day 15 to 37 leaned towards CD4+.

Cut back by 0 bases and 8 bases, the V and J ends lie 20 bases apart. The CDR3, cysteine through phenylalanine, is 17 amino acids long. The retained sequence is limited to the CDR3, 51 bases, with the frame set at the first base. Sequences MGHRA (CDR1) and YSYEKL (CDR2) are obtained from the germline V gene. Sequenced on an Illumina NovaSeq 6000. cDNA libraries for TCRalpha and TCRbeta were prepared by 5'RACE using constant-segment primers, with sample barcodes and unique molecular identifiers added. Trizol reagent was used to extract RNA from every sample. Library amplification was performed in two PCR steps, and a second sample barcode and Illumina TruSeq adapters were introduced in the second step. Sequencing of libraries was performed on an Illumina NovaSeq with 2 x 150 bp paired-end reads. For the original study's pipeline: With migec v1.2.7, reads were demultiplexed and then collapsed into UMI-guided consensus sequences. Using mixcr v2.1.11, the UMI consensuses were aligned to TRA and TRB V and J templates and assembled into clonotypes. Expanded or contracted clonotypes were those called significant by both edgeR and NoisET, with noise models trained on biological replicates. For edgeR calls, the cutoffs were a false discovery rate-adjusted p below 0.01 and a log2 fold-change threshold of 1. As an exploratory analysis of dynamics, max-normalized trajectories of the 1000 most abundant clonotypes were examined by PCA with hierarchical clustering. The CD4 or CD8 phenotype of responding clones was assigned using the separately sequenced CD4+ and CD8+ repertoires. The public reads were run again by TCRdb, first through fastp at Q25 and then through MiXCR, and only productive beta chains were kept. Every entry covers one CDR3 protein and lists the most common genes and DNA from its rows. These V and J calls are TCRdb output, not the study's own analysis. The sample table shows around 27,000 distinct CDR3 sequences, and roughly 7.4% are seen once. The top ten constitute 13% to 15% of the sample.

This clonotype was counted ten times or more. Its cognate antigen has yet to be identified. Base-call qualities are not available, and no considerably larger clone is one nucleotide away. PBMCs were isolated by Ficoll-Paque density gradient centrifugation. The sequence joins TRBV4-1 to TRBJ2-1; TRBD1 is perhaps the D gene, given 6 matching bases. The sequencing input was PBMCs or a T cell subset sorted from them (not recorded which). This sequence originates from an adult woman who had mild COVID-19 (a few samples of this study predate the infection). The sample titles of this study are shuffled in the database, so cell type and time point are left out; the donor was told from shared clones. The CDR3 protein sequence reads: CASSQDWTPTGEHEQFF. The DNA is as follows: TGCGCCAGCAGCCAAGATTGGACTCCGACAGGAGAGCATGAGCAGTTCTTC.